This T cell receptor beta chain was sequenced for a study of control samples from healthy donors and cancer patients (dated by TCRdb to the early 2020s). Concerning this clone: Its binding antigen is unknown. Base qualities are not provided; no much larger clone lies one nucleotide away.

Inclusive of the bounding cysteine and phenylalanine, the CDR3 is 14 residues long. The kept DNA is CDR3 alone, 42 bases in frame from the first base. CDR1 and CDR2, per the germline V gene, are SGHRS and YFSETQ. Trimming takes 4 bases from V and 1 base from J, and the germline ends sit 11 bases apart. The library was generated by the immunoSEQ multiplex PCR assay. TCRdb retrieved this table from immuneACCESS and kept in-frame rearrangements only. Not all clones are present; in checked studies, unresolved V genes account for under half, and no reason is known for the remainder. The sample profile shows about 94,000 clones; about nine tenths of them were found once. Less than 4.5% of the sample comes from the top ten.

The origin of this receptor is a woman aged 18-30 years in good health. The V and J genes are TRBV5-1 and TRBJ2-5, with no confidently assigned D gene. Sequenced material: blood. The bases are TGCGCCAGCAGCCCCGAAGGGATCCAAGAGACCCAGTACTTC. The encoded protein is CASSPEGIQETQYF.